Below, 18 T cell receptor beta chains from the same sample are listed, as sequenced in a study of preoperative IRX-2 immunotherapy in early breast cancer. The treatment denotes: preoperative locoregional IRX-2 cytokine immunotherapy. Sequencing was performed with immunoSEQ multiplex PCR; in TCRdb, only in-frame clones are kept and a portion is missing. The data contain around 40,000 clones, around 77% of them singletons. The specimen was tumor tissue, collected after IRX-2 immunotherapy. These receptors were collected from a human donor with breast cancer.

The rearrangement links TRBV29-1 to TRBJ2-1; 9 bases are a match to TRBD2. This CDR3 has 15 residues. Trimming at V came to 0 bases and at J to 5 bases, leaving 5 bases not matched to a gene. Per germline, CDR1 SQVTM and CDR2 ANQGSEA. CDR3 coding DNA: TGCAGCGTTGAAGAAGCGGGAGGCACTGACAATGAGCAGTTCTTC. It specifies CSVEEAGGTDNEQFF.

The V and J genes are TRBV7-7 and TRBJ2-5, with 15 bases fitting TRBD2. The germline V gene has CDR1 SSHAT and CDR2 FNYEAQ (reference sequence). The CDR3 covers 18 residues. The V gene end was trimmed by 0 bases and the J gene end by 5 bases; junction bases not matched to a gene: 7. Here the CDR3 DNA reads TGTGCCAGCAGCTTAGCTCGGGGTGGGACTAGCGGGAGGGAGACCCAGTACTTC. Its translation is CASSLARGGTSGRETQYF.

V is TRBV15 and J is TRBJ1-1; D is uncertain. The CDR3 runs 14 residues. V was shortened by 1 base and J by 3 bases, with 9 bases between the two germline ends. CDR1 and CDR2 (germline): LNHNV, YYDKDF (reference sequence). The DNA of the CDR3 is TGTGCCACCAGCAGAGTAGCGCGGGACACTGAAGCTTTCTTT. The encoded protein is CATSRVARDTEAFF. The whole variable domain, filled in from reference TRBV15 and TRBJ1-1, reads DAMVIQNPRYQVTQFGKPVTLSCSQTLNHNVMYWYQQKSSQAPKLLFHYYDKDFNNEADTPDNFQSRRPNTSFCFLDIRSPGLGDTAMYLCATSRVARDTEAFFGQGTRLTVV.

V gene TRBV7-5 combines with J gene TRBJ2-2; TRBD2 was called by the table and not checked on the DNA. TRBV7-5 is listed as a pseudogene. This CDR3 has 15 residues. The CDR3 nucleotides read TGTGCCAGCAGCTTGGCTAGCGGGAGAGCCGGGGAGCTGTTTTTT. Encoded protein: CASSLASGRAGELFF.

The CDR3 reads CASSLELAEPYNEQFF. As DNA, the CDR3 is TGCGCCAGCAGCTTGGAACTAGCGGAGCCTTACAATGAGCAGTTCTTC. The rearrangement joins TRBV5-1 to TRBJ2-1; 8 nucleotides agree with TRBD2. CDR1 and CDR2 (germline): SGHRS, YFSETQ. V lost 0 bases, J lost 4 bases, and 6 bases stayed unmatched. The CDR3 spans 16 residues. The full variable domain, completed using reference TRBV5-1 and TRBJ2-1, is KAGVTQTPRYLIKTRGQQVTLSCSPISGHRSVSWYQQTPGQGLQFLFEYFSETQRNKGNFPGRFSGRQFSNSRSEMNVSTLELGDSALYLCASSLELAEPYNEQFFGPGTRLTVL.

This clone was seen a few times. The J gene is TRBJ2-7, the V gene TRBV30, with 10 nucleotides matching TRBD2. The J segment lost 7 bases and the V segment lost 3 bases, leaving 6 bases of the junction unmatched. Per germline, CDR1 GTSNPN and CDR2 SVGIG (reference sequence). This CDR3 contains 13 residues. The CDR3 DNA is TGTGCCTGGAGCCGAGCGGGAGGGGAAGAGCAGTACTTC. It codes for CAWSRAGGEEQYF.

The chain couples TRBV14 to TRBJ2-6; TRBD1 is a possible D gene (6 bases). V gave up 5 bases and J gave up 0 bases, with 14 bases separating them. Germline V CDR1 and CDR2: SGHDN, FVKESK. This CDR3 has 17 amino acids. The CDR3 loop is CASSVQGILSGANVLTF. CDR3 sequence (DNA): TGTGCCAGCAGCGTACAGGGTATACTCTCTGGGGCCAACGTCCTGACTTTC. The full variable domain, rest sourced from reference TRBV14 and TRBJ2-6, is EAGVTQFPSHSVIEKGQTVTLRCDPISGHDNLYWYRRVMGKEIKFLLHFVKESKQDESGMPNNRFLAERTGGTYSTLKVQPAELEDSGVYFCASSVQGILSGANVLTFGAGSRLTVL.

The chain joins TRBV11-3 to TRBJ2-7, with 8 bases matching TRBD2. The ends lost 1 base at V and 0 bases at J; junction bases unmatched: 11. CDR3 length: 18 amino acids. Looked up from germline, CDR1 is SGHNT and CDR2 is YENEEA. The CDR3 region is CASSLGFSSGSSSYEQYF. The CDR3 coding sequence is TGTGCCAGCAGCTTAGGGTTTTCTAGCGGGTCCAGCTCCTACGAGCAGTACTTC.

This clone appeared a few times. The chain combines TRBV6-8 with TRBJ1-3; D call uncertain. This CDR3 comprises 14 residues. Germline CDR1 reads MNHGY; CDR2 reads SAAAGT. Trimming left V 4 bases short and J 0 bases short, with 7 bases between. The CDR3 loop reads CASSSPASGNTIYF. CDR3 nucleotide sequence: TGTGCCAGCAGTTCTCCAGCCTCTGGAAACACCATATATTTT.

The J gene is TRBJ1-5, the V gene TRBV6-8; TRBD1 aligns across 8 bases. The CDR3 runs 15 residues. Per germline, CDR1 MNHGY and CDR2 SAAAGT. V dropped 2 bases and J dropped 6; count of bases not matched to a gene: 6. CDR3 in amino acids: CASSYRQGSGQPQHF. In nucleotides, the CDR3 is TGTGCCAGCAGTTACCGACAGGGGAGCGGTCAGCCCCAGCATTTT.

J is TRBJ2-7 and V is TRBV6-8; 7 bases align to TRBD1. The ends lost 6 bases at V and 6 bases at J; junction bases unmatched: 11. CDR1 and CDR2 from the germline V gene are MNHGY and SAAAGT. CDR3 size: 14 residues. The CDR3 sequence is CASSRQGLSLEQYF. In DNA form, the CDR3 reads TGTGCCAGCAGCCGACAGGGCCTCTCCCTCGAGCAGTACTTC.

The V call is TRBV1, the J call TRBJ2-1. TRBV1 is listed as a pseudogene. This CDR3 has 12 amino acids. The DNA for the CDR3 is TGCGCCAGCAGCCAGCCGGTGGGGGAGCAGTTCTTC. This gives the protein CASSQPVGEQFF.

The chain has TRBV7-5 and TRBJ1-3; TRBD1 is the table's D call and was not checked against the DNA. TRBV7-5 is reported as a pseudogene. The CDR3 spans 17 residues. This CDR3 is CASSLGDRSYSGNTIYF. The CDR3 coding sequence is TGTGCCAGCAGCCTGGGGGACAGGTCCTACTCTGGAAACACCATATATTTT.

This clone has just a few counts. Mismatch with germline at one junction end may stem from a read error. This chain uses TRBV12-5 with TRBJ2-1; D tentatively reads TRBD1 or TRBD2 (5 bases each). This CDR3 is built from 13 residues. Looked up from germline, CDR1 is LGHNT and CDR2 is FRNRAP. The CDR3 spells CASGDATYNEQFF. CDR3 coding DNA: TGTGCCAGTGGGGACGCTACCTACAATGAGCAGTTCTTC.

V gene TRBV23-1 combines with J gene TRBJ2-1; 9 bases are a match to TRBD2. TRBV23-1 is filed as an ORF, its function uncertain. This CDR3 is 16 amino acids long. The junction had 11 bases not matched to a gene; V was cut back by 6 bases and J by 5 bases. CDR3 DNA: TGCGCCAGCAGCTTGGATGCGGGAGGGCGGGACAATGAGCAGTTCTTC. As protein: CASSLDAGGRDNEQFF.

On this clone: Compared with germline, one end of the junction differs, possibly owing to a read error. V usage is TRBV6-8 and J usage is TRBJ1-3; D unresolved. Germline lookup yields CDR1 MNHGY and CDR2 SAAAGT. This CDR3 is 12 amino acids long. In DNA, the CDR3 is TGTGCCAGCAGTGACTCTGGAAACACCATATATTTT. Protein: CASSDSGNTIYF.

This clone was seen more than once but under ten times. V is TRBV11-3 and J is TRBJ2-6; D might be TRBD2 (7 bases). The CDR3 runs to 16 residues. Trimming removed 6 bases from V and 11 bases from J, with 23 bases in between. Germline V CDR1 and CDR2: SGHNT, YENEEA. The CDR3 nucleotides are TGTGCCAGCAGAGGGCCCGGGGGGCAAGGATTCGACGTCCTGACTTTC. It specifies CASRGPGGQGFDVLTF.

This rearrangement joins TRBV5-1 to TRBJ2-5; TRBD1 might be the D (6 bases). V lost 4 bases to trimming and J lost 5 bases, with 18 bases between them. CDR3 size: 15 residues. The germline gives CDR1 SGHRS, CDR2 YFSETQ. The CDR3 coding sequence is TGCGCCAGCAGCCCAGGGGACCCCCTTGGGGAGACCCAGTACTTC. Amino acid sequence: CASSPGDPLGETQYF.